One and the same sample provided the 9 T cell receptor beta chains below, sequenced in a study of regulatory T cells in long-lasting Graves disease. Time point meaning: newly diagnosed GD, antithyroid drugs for less than 3 months. From PBMCs, RNA was extracted and then used to make the TCR library. HTBI primers from iRepertoire and Arm-PCR of CDR3 regions yielded the TCR beta libraries. MiXCR was run by TCRdb on the multiplex PCR reads, yielding one entry per CDR3 protein. The data hold fewer than 550,000 distinct CDR3 sequences, with over 15% observed a single time. This sample was also put to use in a study of T cells in Graves' hyperthyroidism and ophthalmopathy.

Sequenced material: peripheral blood mononuclear cells (PBMCs), taken at new diagnosis, from a patient treated with antithyroid drugs. The origin of the receptors is a woman younger than 30 with Graves disease.

The CDR3 nucleotides are TGTGCCAGCAGGCCTAGCGGGAGTCAAGAGACCCAGTACTTC. The encoded protein is CASRPSGSQETQYF. The chain has TRBV7-9 and TRBJ2-5; 10 bases map to TRBD2. Germline lookup yields CDR1 SEHNR and CDR2 FQNEAQ (reference sequence). The CDR3 runs 14 residues. V lost 6 bases to trimming and J lost 2 bases; unmatched junction nucleotides: 3.

Comment on this clonotype: This sequence may be a read error, since a much larger clone differs from it by one base. This rearrangement joins TRBV11-2 to TRBJ2-1, with D perhaps matching TRBD2 (7 bases). CDR3 size: 16 residues. Trimming stripped 0 bases from V and 7 bases from J, with 16 bases between. Germline CDR1 is SGHAT and CDR2 is FQNNGV. As DNA, the CDR3 is TGTGCCAGCAGCTTAGACTGGGGGGGCAGGGTTAATGAGCAGTTCTTC. Its protein product is CASSLDWGGRVNEQFF.

This clonotype showed up many times. The chain links TRBV28 to TRBJ2-7; TRBD1 might be the D (6 bases). Deletions cut 3 bases from V and 3 bases from J, with 12 bases between. This CDR3 is built from 14 residues. The germline V gene encodes CDR1 MDHEN and CDR2 SYDVKM. For the CDR3, the DNA is TGTGCCAGCAGTTTGGTGCAGGGGTACTACGAGCAGTACTTC. It is translated as CASSLVQGYYEQYF.

This clonotype has only a few counts. At one end, the junction sequence differs from germline, possibly due to a read error. The chain joins TRBV16 to TRBJ1-1, with D perhaps matching TRBD1 (6 bases). The CDR3 loop spans 15 amino acids. The germline CDR1 and CDR2 sequences are KGHSY and FQNENV. Written as DNA, the CDR3 is TGTGCCAGCAGCCAAGCTTCCCTGCAGGGGACTGGAGCTTTCTTT. It is translated as CASSQASLQGTGAFF.

This rearrangement joins TRBV7-3 to TRBJ2-1, with a possible D match to TRBD1 (6 bases). The CDR3 spans 12 residues. CDR1 is SGHTA, CDR2 FQGTGA, per germline. V lost 1 base and J 12 bases, leaving 10 bases between the germline ends. CDR3 sequence: CASSLRGRAQFF. The CDR3 DNA reads TGTGCCAGCAGCTTAAGGGGGCGGGCGCAGTTCTTC.

The chain has TRBV7-8 and TRBJ1-2; D is possibly TRBD1 (6 bases). The CDR3 covers 14 residues. V dropped 1 base and J dropped 7 bases, with 13 bases sitting between them. From germline, CDR1 is SGHVS and CDR2 FQNEAQ. In DNA form, the CDR3 reads TGTGCCAGCAGCTTAGAGAGTACAGGGCTTGGCTACACCTTC. Translating it yields CASSLESTGLGYTF.

There are many counts of this clonotype. The CDR3 loop reads CSAVRGRTASYEQYF. The CDR3 bases are TGCAGTGCAGTCCGGGGGAGGACGGCATCCTACGAGCAGTACTTC. The gene calls are TRBV20-1 and TRBJ2-7, with a tentative D call TRBD2 (6 bases). Germline lookup yields CDR1 DFQATT and CDR2 SNEGSKA (reference sequence). The CDR3 runs 15 residues. V was clipped by 6 bases and J by 1 base, with 19 bases between them.

This clonotype was seen at least ten times. The chain recombines TRBV10-3 with TRBJ2-1; tentative D call: TRBD2 (5 bases). Germline V gene lookup returns CDR1 ENHRY and CDR2 SYGVKD. Deletions cut 2 bases from V and 4 bases from J, with 9 bases between. CDR3 length: 14 residues. CDR3 sequence: CAISEAGTYNEQFF. CDR3 in DNA: TGTGCCATCAGTGAGGCGGGTACATACAATGAGCAGTTCTTC.

This chain uses TRBV10-3 with TRBJ2-7, with D unclear. Trimming shortened V by 6 bases and J by 0 bases, and 9 bases separated the two germline ends. The CDR3 is made up of 13 amino acids. CDR1 is ENHRY and CDR2 is SYGVKD in the germline V gene. DNA of the CDR3: TGTGCCATCAGCAACGGGTCCTCCTACGAGCAGTACTTC. Translated: CAISNGSSYEQYF.